One sample yielded the 5 T cell receptor beta chains listed below, sequenced in a study of OX40 agonist ivuxolimab in advanced cancers. Using immunoSEQ multiplex PCR, the repertoire was profiled, and TCRdb retains in-frame clones only, with some absent. The data contain tens of thousands of clones, more than 80% of them singletons. Material: CD4+ or CD8+ T cells sorted from blood, obtained in a trial of the OX40 agonist ivuxolimab. These receptor sequences come from an adult with an advanced solid tumor such as melanoma, head and neck, liver or kidney cancer.

This chain joins TRBV11-3 and TRBJ2-1, with D uncertain. Germline V lookup: CDR1 SGHNT, CDR2 YENEEA. The CDR3 consists of 13 residues. The V end lost 0 bases, the J end lost 10 bases, and 10 bases lay between the germline ends. CDR3 amino acids: CASSLDRLGEQFF. The CDR3 bases are TGTGCCAGCAGCTTAGATCGACTTGGAGAGCAGTTCTTC.

The chain uses TRBV2 and TRBJ2-3; the D is unclear. CDR1 is SNHLY, CDR2 FYNNEI, per germline. V was shortened by 4 bases and J by 5 bases, with 4 bases between the two germline ends. CDR3 length: 11 amino acids. CDR3 in DNA: TGTGCCAGCAGTGGACGAGATACGCAGTATTTT. It encodes CASSGRDTQYF.

The chain couples TRBV14 to TRBJ2-3; D is ambiguous. CDR3 length: 13 amino acids. Germline CDR1 and CDR2: SGHDN and FVKESK. Trimming cost V 0 bases and J 1 base, with 2 bases left between them. The CDR3 here is CASSQEGTDTQYF. The CDR3 DNA reads as TGTGCCAGCAGCCAAGAGGGCACAGATACGCAGTATTTT.

The gene calls are TRBV12-5 and TRBJ2-1; 13 bases are a match to TRBD2. This CDR3 spans 16 amino acids. V lost 3 bases and J lost 7; bases outside the gene matches: 6. From germline, CDR1 is LGHNT and CDR2 FRNRAP. DNA for the CDR3: TGTGCTAGTGGTTTACTAGCGGGAGGGTCGACGAATGAGCAGTTCTTC. Translated: CASGLLAGGSTNEQFF. Variable domain in full (rest from reference TRBV12-5 and TRBJ2-1): DARVTQTPRHKVTEMGQEVTMRCQPILGHNTVFWYRQTMMQGLELLAYFRNRAPLDDSGMPKDRFSAEMPDATLATLKIQPSEPRDSAVYFCASGLLAGGSTNEQFFGPGTRLTVL.

This chain connects TRBV7-9 to TRBJ2-5, with unresolved D. V lost 2 bases to trimming and J lost 4 bases, with 14 bases between them. The CDR3 runs 15 residues. Germline CDR1 reads SEHNR; CDR2 reads FQNEAQ (reference sequence). The DNA of the CDR3 is TGTGCCAGCAGCTTATCCCGGACCCTCGGAGAGACCCAGTACTTC. Its protein product is CASSLSRTLGETQYF.